Listed below are T cell receptor beta chains from one sample, sequenced in a study of blood T cell repertoires in COVID-19. Assay used: immunoSEQ multiplex PCR; TCRdb lists only in-frame clones, some missing. Of over 200,000 clones listed, just under 85% are singletons. Sequencing was carried out using PBMCs or T cells enriched from blood (not recorded which). Receptors originate from a man aged 40-49 years who had recovered from COVID-19. The CDR3 runs from the conserved cysteine through the conserved F or W. D genes are given only for firm matches. A clone size is listed for some rows: how often the clone was seen (once, few, many), or a class if it is expanded.

TRBD2	TRBV18	.	TRBJ2-7	CASSLAGWVEQYF	TGTGCCAGCTCACTAGCGGGGTGGGTCGAGCAGTACTTC
.	TRBV6-6	.	TRBJ1-2	CASTPRTALLNYGYTF	TGTGCCAGCACCCCCCGGACAGCCCTACTTAACTATGGCTACACCTTC
TRBD1	TRBV19	.	TRBJ1-4	CASSTRQGGNEKLFF	TGTGCCAGTAGTACCCGACAGGGGGGTAATGAAAAACTGTTTTTT
TRBD2	TRBV10-3	once	TRBJ2-1	CATGGTSVANEQFF	TGTGCCACCGGAGGGACTAGTGTTGCCAATGAGCAGTTCTTC
TRBD1	TRBV5-8	.	TRBJ2-7	CASSSRQGSYEQYF	TGTGCCAGCAGCTCTAGACAGGGGTCCTACGAGCAGTACTTC
TRBD1	TRBV7-2	.	TRBJ2-3	CASSRDRGPDTQYF	TGTGCCAGCAGCCGGGACAGGGGACCAGATACGCAGTATTTT
.	TRBV28	.	TRBJ1-2	CASSSQSTGNYGYTF	TGTGCCAGCAGTTCTCAATCCACAGGGAACTATGGCTACACCTTC
.	TRBV3-1/TRBV3-2	.	TRBJ2-7	CASSQGRGEQYF	TGTGCCAGCAGCCAGGGTCGAGGCGAGCAGTACTTC
.	TRBV4-1	.	TRBJ1-6	CASSQIQGTNSPLHF	TGCGCCAGCAGCCAAATACAGGGAACTAATTCACCCCTCCACTTT
.	TRBV5-1	.	TRBJ1-2	CASSPPEGASGYTF	TGCGCCAGCAGCCCCCCGGAAGGGGCTAGTGGCTACACCTTC
TRBD2	TRBV5-5	few	TRBJ2-1	CASSFERDFDEQFF	TGTGCCAGCAGCTTTGAGCGGGATTTCGACGAGCAGTTCTTC
TRBD2	TRBV7-9	.	TRBJ2-7	CASSFGGSDEQYF	TGTGCCAGCAGCTTCGGGGGGTCGGACGAGCAGTACTTC
.	TRBV29-1	.	TRBJ2-5	CSVEGGLTQYF	TGCAGCGTTGAAGGTGGACTAACCCAGTACTTC
.	TRBV27	once	TRBJ2-3	CASSLLPPPGSSDTQYF	TGTGCCAGCAGTTTATTACCCCCGCCGGGGTCTAGCGATACGCAGTATTTT
TRBD1	TRBV19	.	TRBJ1-6	CASSGTGAGNSPLHF	TGTGCCAGTAGTGGGACAGGGGCTGGGAATTCACCCCTCCACTTT
.	TRBV18	.	TRBJ2-2	CASSLDSFFANTGELFF	TGTGCCAGCTCCCTTGACAGTTTCTTCGCGAACACCGGGGAGCTGTTTTTT
.	TRBV4-3	.	TRBJ2-2	CASSPSGFANTGELFF	TGCGCCAGCAGCCCTTCGGGATTCGCGAACACCGGGGAGCTGTTTTTT
.	TRBV9	.	TRBJ1-5	CASSRGAGNQPQHF	TGTGCCAGCAGCCGGGGGGCAGGCAATCAGCCCCAGCATTTT
TRBD2	TRBV9	.	TRBJ2-5	CASSGPLGLAGGPNYPETQYF	TGTGCCAGCAGCGGACCCCTAGGACTAGCGGGGGGGCCTAATTATCCAGAGACCCAGTACTTC
.	TRBV28	.	TRBJ1-2	CASSSYRDGYTF	TGTGCCAGCAGTTCCTACAGGGATGGCTACACCTTC
.	TRBV2	.	TRBJ1-2	CASSESRGGRGYTF	TGTGCCAGCAGTGAATCGAGGGGAGGCCGCGGCTACACCTTC
.	TRBV7-9	.	TRBJ1-1	CASSLSYNTEAFF	TGTGCCAGCAGCTTATCCTATAACACTGAAGCTTTCTTT
.	TRBV20-1	.	TRBJ2-1	CSAARGREQFF	TGCAGTGCCGCGCGGGGAAGGGAGCAGTTCTTC
.	TRBV9	once	TRBJ2-3	CASTPQGIGTDTQYF	TGTGCCAGCACCCCTCAGGGAATAGGGACAGATACGCAGTATTTT
TRBD2	TRBV25-1	.	TRBJ2-3	CASSEAGRGGDTQYF	TGTGCCAGCAGTGAGGCCGGGAGGGGTGGTGATACGCAGTATTTT
TRBD2	TRBV7-9	once	TRBJ2-1	CASSSRTSGDNEQFF	TGTGCCAGCAGCAGCAGGACTAGCGGGGACAATGAGCAGTTCTTC
.	TRBV2	once	TRBJ1-5	CASNRGSSNQPQHF	TGTGCCAGCAATCGCGGGTCGAGCAATCAGCCCCAGCATTTT
TRBD2	TRBV5-8	.	TRBJ2-1	CASSSGIRSYNEQFF	TGTGCCAGCAGTAGCGGGATTAGGTCCTACAATGAGCAGTTCTTC
.	TRBV9	.	TRBJ1-5	CASSVGRDGSNQPQHF	TGTGCCAGCAGCGTGGGGCGGGACGGTAGCAATCAGCCCCAGCATTTT
TRBD1	TRBV7-8	.	TRBJ1-3	CASSWGDSGNTIYF	TGTGCCAGCAGCTGGGGGGACAGTGGAAACACCATATATTTT
.	TRBV9	.	TRBJ1-2	CASSVESTGNYGYTF	TGTGCCAGCAGCGTAGAATCCACGGGTAACTATGGCTACACCTTC
TRBD1	TRBV6-2/TRBV6-3	.	TRBJ1-1	CATSRTGTGTEAFF	TGTGCCACCAGTCGGACAGGGACAGGCACTGAAGCTTTCTTT
TRBD1	TRBV30	.	TRBJ2-7	CAWDRTGGPYEQYF	TGTGCCTGGGACCGGACAGGGGGCCCCTACGAGCAGTACTTC
.	TRBV4-3	.	TRBJ2-3	CASSQDPTGKTDTQYF	TGCGCCAGCAGCCAAGATCCTACGGGGAAGACAGATACGCAGTATTTT
.	TRBV7-2	.	TRBJ1-6	CASSPEDNPPLHF	TGTGCCAGCAGCCCCGAGGATAACCCACCCCTCCACTTT
TRBD1	TRBV28	.	TRBJ1-2	CASSLGDSSYGYTF	TGTGCCAGCAGTTTAGGGGACAGCTCCTATGGCTACACCTTC
.	TRBV7-2	.	TRBJ2-3	CASSDLGRGDTQYF	TGTGCCAGCAGCGATCTTGGCCGGGGAGATACGCAGTATTTT
TRBD1	TRBV4-3	once	TRBJ1-6	CASSQGNRGRSPLHF	TGCGCCAGCAGCCAAGGTAACAGGGGAAGGTCACCCCTCCACTTT
TRBD1	TRBV7-2	.	TRBJ2-7	CASSRSHTGTGVEQYF	TGTGCCAGCAGCCGCAGCCATACCGGGACAGGGGTCGAGCAGTACTTC
.	TRBV6-4	.	TRBJ2-3	CASSAQGGGITDTQYF	TGTGCCAGCAGTGCTCAGGGGGGCGGAATCACAGATACGCAGTATTTT